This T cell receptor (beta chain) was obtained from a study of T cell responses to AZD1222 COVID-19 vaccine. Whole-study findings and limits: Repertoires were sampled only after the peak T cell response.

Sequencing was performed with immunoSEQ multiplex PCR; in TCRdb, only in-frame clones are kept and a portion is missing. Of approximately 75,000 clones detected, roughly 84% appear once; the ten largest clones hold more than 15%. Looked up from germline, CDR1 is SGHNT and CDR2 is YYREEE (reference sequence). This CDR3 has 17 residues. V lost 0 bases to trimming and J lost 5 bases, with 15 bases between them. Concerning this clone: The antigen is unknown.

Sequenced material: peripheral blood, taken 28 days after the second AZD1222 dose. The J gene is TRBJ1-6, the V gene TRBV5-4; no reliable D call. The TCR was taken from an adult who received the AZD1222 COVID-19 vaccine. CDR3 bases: TGTGCCAGCAGCTTGGCTACAGCCATTGGAGATAATTCACCCCTCCACTTT. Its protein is CASSLATAIGDNSPLHF.